Shown below are 10 T cell receptor beta chains from a single sample sequenced in a study of blood T cell repertoires in COVID-19. The protocol was immunoSEQ multiplex PCR, while the TCRdb copy is restricted to in-frame clones and leaves out a portion. This table has around 160,000 clones, 86% appearing once. The specimen was peripheral blood. Source of these receptors: a man aged 18 to 30 with acute or convalescent COVID-19.

This clone was detected only a few times. The chain employs TRBV7-9 and TRBJ2-7, with a tentative D call TRBD2 (5 bases). V shed 3 bases and J shed 6 bases, with 9 bases lying between them. The germline V gene has CDR1 SEHNR and CDR2 FQNEAQ (reference sequence). CDR3 length equals 12 residues. CDR3 sequence: CASSFEGGEQYF. In DNA form, the CDR3 reads TGTGCCAGCAGCTTCGAGGGTGGCGAGCAGTACTTC.

The chain couples TRBV30 to TRBJ1-2; D ambiguous. The CDR3 runs 11 residues. CDR1 is GTSNPN and CDR2 is SVGIG in the germline V gene (reference sequence). The germline V and J ends were trimmed by 1 base and 6 bases, with 6 bases remaining between them. The CDR3 bases are TGTGCCTGGAGTGCCCCAGATGGCTACACCTTC. Its protein product is CAWSAPDGYTF.

The rearrangement joins TRBV18 to TRBJ1-2; D is unresolved. V lost 2 bases to trimming and J lost 2 bases, with 12 bases between them. In germline, CDR1 is KGHSH, CDR2 LQKENI. The CDR3 consists of 15 residues. The CDR3 bases are TGTGCCAGCTCACCAGAGCGCAATCCGAACTATGGCTACACCTTC. Amino acids: CASSPERNPNYGYTF.

J is TRBJ1-2 and V is TRBV18; the match to TRBD1 covers 9 bases. With 2 bases clipped from V and 8 bases from J, the junction kept 9 bases outside the gene matches. The CDR3 covers 15 residues. In germline, CDR1 is KGHSH, CDR2 LQKENI. CDR3 protein: CASSPWTGVQQGYTF. In DNA, the CDR3 is TGTGCCAGCTCACCATGGACAGGGGTTCAGCAAGGCTACACCTTC.

The genes are TRBV28 and TRBJ1-2, with 9 nucleotides matching TRBD1. The CDR3 covers 17 residues. The germline V gene encodes CDR1 MDHEN and CDR2 SYDVKM. Trimming at V came to 7 bases and at J to 1 base, leaving 13 bases not matched to a gene. CDR3 sequence reads: CASTALGTGLINYGYTF. The CDR3 DNA reads as TGTGCCAGCACGGCCCTCGGGACAGGGCTGATTAACTATGGCTACACCTTC.

This rearrangement joins TRBV11-2 to TRBJ2-5, with 8 positions matching TRBD2. Looked up from germline, CDR1 is SGHAT and CDR2 is FQNNGV. V trimming: 0 bases; J trimming: 1 base; junction bases outside the gene matches: 7. The CDR3 has 17 amino acids. As DNA, the CDR3 is TGTGCCAGCAGCTTAGATGAGGAGCGGGGGAGCCAAGAGACCCAGTACTTC. Amino acids: CASSLDEERGSQETQYF.

The rearrangement uses TRBV9 and TRBJ1-1, with D perhaps matching TRBD1 (5 bases). The CDR3 sequence is 14 residues long. V dropped 3 bases and J dropped 6 bases, with 15 bases sitting between them. Germline CDR1 and CDR2: SGDLS and YYNGEE. Here the CDR3 reads CASSASGGLSEAFF. As DNA, the CDR3 is TGTGCCAGCAGCGCCTCCGGGGGGTTGTCTGAAGCTTTCTTT.

The rearrangement uses TRBV2 and TRBJ1-6; a possible D gene is TRBD1 (5 bases). V was clipped by 3 bases and J by 8 bases, with 5 bases between them. CDR1 and CDR2 from the germline V gene are SNHLY and FYNNEI. The CDR3 loop spans 12 amino acids. The CDR3 DNA is TGTGCCAGCAGTGACAGGGATTCACCCCTCCACTTT. Translated, it gives CASSDRDSPLHF. Full variable domain (missing parts from reference TRBV2 and TRBJ1-6): EPEVTQTPSHQVTQMGQEVILRCVPISNHLYFYWYRQILGQKVEFLVSFYNNEISEKSEIFDDQFSVERPDGSNFTLKIRSTKLEDSAMYFCASSDRDSPLHFGNGTRLTVT.

This chain joins TRBV5-1 and TRBJ1-3; a possible D gene is TRBD1 (6 bases). The CDR3 is 14 residues long. Germline lookup yields CDR1 SGHRS and CDR2 YFSETQ. Trimming removed 0 bases from V and 4 bases from J, with 8 bases in between. CDR3 coding DNA: TGCGCCAGCAGCTTGGACAGGGACGGAAACACCATATATTTT. Translation: CASSLDRDGNTIYF.

V is TRBV18 and J is TRBJ1-1; D is ambiguous. The CDR3 has 15 amino acids. V was clipped by 1 base and J by 1 base, with 10 bases between them. Germline CDR1 KGHSH, CDR2 LQKENI. CDR3: CASSPRARSNTEAFF. The CDR3 bases are TGTGCCAGCTCACCACGGGCCCGGTCGAACACTGAAGCTTTCTTT. Looking up the rest from reference TRBV18 and TRBJ1-1 gives the full variable domain: NAGVMQNPRHLVRRRGQEARLRCSPMKGHSHVYWYRQLPEEGLKFMVYLQKENIIDESGMPKERFSAEFPKEGPSILRIQQVVRGDSAAYFCASSPRARSNTEAFFGQGTRLTVV.